These 10 T cell receptor beta chains were all obtained from the same sample, sequenced in a study of response to subunit inactivated influenza vaccine. From the RT-PCR reads, TCRdb called clonotypes with MiXCR, one entry per CDR3 protein. Of 600,000 to 850,000 distinct CDR3 sequences detected, 14% appear once; the ten largest clones hold less than 8.5%. Sequences were derived from PBMCs from blood, sampled roughly 15 days before vaccination. The receptor set was obtained from a man aged 50 or older who received an inactivated influenza vaccine.

This clonotype was found many times. V usage is TRBV7-2 and J usage is TRBJ1-5; D remains ambiguous. Per the germline V gene, CDR1 is SGHTA and CDR2 is FQGNSA. The V end lost 1 base, the J end lost 6 bases, and 10 bases lay between the germline ends. This CDR3 region has 14 residues. CDR3 region: CASSLVPSPQPQHF. In nucleotides, the CDR3 is TGTGCCAGCAGCTTAGTTCCCTCGCCTCAGCCCCAGCATTTT.

V is TRBV4-2 and J is TRBJ1-1, with D unresolved. Germline CDR1 LGHNA, CDR2 YNFKEQ. The CDR3 covers 14 residues. The ends were cut back, 0 bases at V and 3 bases at J, with 8 bases in the middle. This chain's CDR3 is CASSQDRSYTEAFF. The CDR3, as DNA: TGTGCCAGCAGCCAAGATAGAAGTTACACTGAAGCTTTCTTT.

The CDR3 here is CASSAFGQYGYTF. DNA of the CDR3: TGTGCCAGCAGTGCTTTTGGACAATATGGCTACACCTTC. The V gene is TRBV9, the J gene TRBJ1-2; tentative D call: TRBD1 (5 bases). The germline CDR1 and CDR2 sequences are SGDLS and YYNGEE. The CDR3 has 13 amino acids. V was cut by 5 bases and J by 5 bases, with 13 bases left in between.

The chain couples TRBV5-1 to TRBJ2-1; D perhaps matches TRBD2 (6 bases). This CDR3 is 15 amino acids long. Trimming removed 1 base at V and 6 bases at J, with 14 bases between. Looked up from germline, CDR1 is SGHRS and CDR2 is YFSETQ. In DNA, the CDR3 is TGCGCCAGCAGCTTGCAGCTAGCGCGGCTCAATGAGCAGTTCTTC. It codes for CASSLQLARLNEQFF. The entire variable domain, with the rest obtained from reference TRBV5-1 and TRBJ2-1, is as follows: KAGVTQTPRYLIKTRGQQVTLSCSPISGHRSVSWYQQTPGQGLQFLFEYFSETQRNKGNFPGRFSGRQFSNSRSEMNVSTLELGDSALYLCASSLQLARLNEQFFGPGTRLTVL.

This clonotype appeared a few times. V and J are TRBV6-2 or TRBV6-3 and TRBJ2-1; 7 bases map to TRBD1. This CDR3 is built from 13 residues. The germline CDR1 and CDR2 sequences are MNHEY and SVGEGT. The J segment lost 9 bases and the V segment lost 6 bases, leaving 8 bases of the junction unmatched. DNA of the CDR3: TGTGCCAGCAGACGACAGGGCCCCCCTGAGCAGTTCTTC. As protein: CASRRQGPPEQFF.

The chain employs TRBV29-1 and TRBJ1-1, with D possibly being TRBD1 (5 bases). The CDR3 length is 13 residues. V lost 6 bases and J 0 bases, leaving 11 bases between the germline ends. Germline-derived CDR1 and CDR2 are SQVTM and ANQGSEA. CDR3 protein: CSVFDSMNTEAFF. In nucleotides, the CDR3 is TGCAGCGTGTTCGACAGTATGAACACTGAAGCTTTCTTT. Together with reference TRBV29-1 and TRBJ1-1, the CDR3 gives the full variable domain: SAVISQKPSRDICQRGTSLTIQCQVDSQVTMMFWYRQQPGQSLTLIATANQGSEATYESGFVIDKFPISRPNLTFSTLTVSNMSPEDSSIYLCSVFDSMNTEAFFGQGTRLTVV.

This clonotype was detected only a few times. This chain links TRBV10-3 with TRBJ1-2, with D maybe TRBD1 (6 bases). Trimming removed 4 bases at V and 4 bases at J, with 10 bases between. The germline CDR1 and CDR2 sequences are ENHRY and SYGVKD. This CDR3 region has 13 residues. The CDR3 reads CAISGLQGYGYTF. For the CDR3, the DNA is TGTGCCATCAGTGGGCTACAGGGCTATGGCTACACCTTC.

This clonotype was recorded many times. The chain couples TRBV10-3 to TRBJ2-7; 9 positions agree with TRBD1. The CDR3 is 13 residues long. CDR1 is ENHRY, CDR2 SYGVKD, per germline. V was pared by 6 bases and J by 3 bases, with 3 bases of the junction left unmatched. CDR3 loop: CAISGTGYYEQYF. The CDR3 DNA sequence: TGTGCCATCAGCGGGACAGGGTACTACGAGCAGTACTTC.

This clonotype has a single count. The rearrangement links TRBV4-3 to TRBJ2-1, with TRBD2 matching 9 bases. Germline CDR1 LGHNA, CDR2 YSLEER. The CDR3 consists of 16 residues. V lost 4 bases to trimming and J lost 0 bases; unmatched junction nucleotides: 4. The CDR3 nucleotides read TGCGCCAGCAGCCTATATAGCGGGAGCTCCTACAATGAGCAGTTCTTC. This codes for CASSLYSGSSYNEQFF.

The V gene is TRBV29-1, the J gene TRBJ1-1; no firm D call. The ends were cut back, 0 bases at V and 4 bases at J, with 9 bases in the middle. This CDR3 is built from 13 residues. Germline-derived CDR1 and CDR2 are SQVTM and ANQGSEA. The chain's CDR3 is CSVEDNPSTEAFF. DNA of the CDR3: TGCAGCGTTGAAGACAACCCGAGCACTGAAGCTTTCTTT.